The 11 T cell receptor beta chains listed next were all sequenced from one sample in a study of blood T cell repertoires in COVID-19. Clones were sequenced by immunoSEQ multiplex PCR, and TCRdb holds only the in-frame ones, with some missing. The sample has 350,000 to 400,000 clones, 88% seen once. Sequenced sample: PBMCs or T cells enriched from blood (not recorded which). Receptors were obtained from a woman younger than 30 who had recovered from COVID-19.

The chain has TRBV2 and TRBJ1-3; D gene uncertain. The V and J ends lost 1 base and 0 bases respectively, with 7 bases between them. CDR3 size: 15 residues. Germline CDR1 reads SNHLY; CDR2 reads FYNNEI. CDR3 sequence (DNA): TGTGCCAGCAGTGAAGATGGCAGCTCTGGAAACACCATATATTTT. Translating it yields CASSEDGSSGNTIYF.

The chain's CDR3 is CASSLASSGGQETQYF. The CDR3 bases are TGTGCCAGCAGCTTAGCGTCGAGCGGGGGTCAAGAGACCCAGTACTTC. This chain links TRBV7-2 with TRBJ2-5; 8 nucleotides agree with TRBD2. With 0 bases clipped from V and 2 bases from J, the junction kept 5 bases outside the gene matches. The germline V gene encodes CDR1 SGHTA and CDR2 FQGNSA. CDR3 size: 16 residues.

The J gene is TRBJ1-2, the V gene TRBV27, with 8 bases fitting TRBD1. This CDR3 contains 15 residues. V gave up 7 bases and J gave up 2 bases; unmatched junction bases: 9. Germline loops: CDR1 MNHEY, CDR2 SMNVEV (reference sequence). The DNA for the CDR3 is TGTGCCAGCACCACTCAGGGGGCGGGGAACTATGGCTACACCTTC. Its protein is CASTTQGAGNYGYTF.

Comment on this clone: The sample contains more than one DNA sequence encoding this CDR3. The V and J genes are TRBV7-9 and TRBJ2-3; TRBD2 is a possible D gene (5 bases). This CDR3 contains 16 residues. Germline V gives CDR1 SEHNR, CDR2 FQNEAQ (reference sequence). Trimming removed 0 bases from V and 0 bases from J, with 10 bases in between. CDR3: CASSLATGTSTDTQYF. As DNA, the CDR3 is TGTGCCAGCAGCTTAGCAACGGGAACTAGCACAGATACGCAGTATTTT.

The chain has TRBV3-1 (or the pseudogene TRBV3-2) and TRBJ2-5, with 8 bases that match TRBD2. This CDR3 comprises 14 residues. Unmatched junction bases numbered 9, after V lost 6 bases and J lost 6 bases. Germline V lookup: CDR1 LGHDT, CDR2 YNNKEL (reference sequence). The CDR3 loop reads CASSLLGGDQTQYF. The CDR3 DNA reads as TGTGCCAGCAGTCTTCTCGGGGGGGACCAGACCCAGTACTTC.

The CDR3 reads CASSLPGQHYGYTF. CDR3 bases: TGTGCCAGCAGCTTGCCGGGACAGCACTATGGCTACACCTTC. V usage is TRBV5-4 and J usage is TRBJ1-2; 7 bases align to TRBD1. There are 14 residues in the CDR3. V lost 1 base, J lost 3 bases, and 3 bases stayed unmatched. From germline, CDR1 is SGHNT and CDR2 YYREEE (reference sequence).

The chain has TRBV3-1 (or the pseudogene TRBV3-2) and TRBJ1-1; 10 positions agree with TRBD1. Germline V lookup: CDR1 LGHDT, CDR2 YNNKEL (reference sequence). Trimming removed 4 bases from V and 6 bases from J; junction bases left unmatched: 11. The CDR3 loop spans 16 amino acids. The CDR3, as DNA: TGTGCCAGCAGCCCCGGGACAGGGGCCTTCAACGCTGAAGCTTTCTTT. It specifies CASSPGTGAFNAEAFF.

The rearrangement links TRBV27 to TRBJ2-7; the D gene is possibly TRBD1 (6 bases). V dropped 6 bases and J dropped 2 bases, with 17 bases sitting between them. The CDR3 contains 15 residues. Germline CDR1 reads MNHEY; CDR2 reads SMNVEV (reference sequence). In nucleotides, the CDR3 is TGTGCCAGCAGCAAACTTTCGACAGGACCCTACGAGCAGTACTTC. It yields the protein CASSKLSTGPYEQYF.

The genes are TRBV4-2 and TRBJ2-1, with TRBD2 as a possible D gene (6 bases). Trimming shortened V by 0 bases and J by 6 bases, and 15 bases separated the two germline ends. The CDR3 covers 16 residues. Per the germline V gene, CDR1 is LGHNA and CDR2 is YNFKEQ. CDR3 nucleotides: TGTGCCAGCAGCCAAGATCGGGCTAGCGCCGGCAATGAGCAGTTCTTC. The encoded protein is CASSQDRASAGNEQFF.

The rearrangement uses TRBV29-1 and TRBJ1-1, with TRBD1 identical over 10 bases. The CDR3 extends over 13 amino acids. With 6 bases clipped from V and 4 bases from J, the junction kept 5 bases outside the gene matches. Looked up from germline, CDR1 is SQVTM and CDR2 is ANQGSEA. The DNA of the CDR3 is TGCAGCGTGGCGGACAGGGGGATCACTGAAGCTTTCTTT. Translated: CSVADRGITEAFF.

The chain couples TRBV19 to TRBJ1-2; 8 nucleotides line up with TRBD1. The germline V gene has CDR1 LNHDA and CDR2 SQIVND (reference sequence). CDR3 length: 14 amino acids. V shed 10 bases and J 4 bases; nucleotides not matched to a gene: 11. CDR3 sequence (DNA): TGTGCCACAACCCCCGGGACAGGCGGCTATGGCTACACCTTC. Protein: CATTPGTGGYGYTF. The full variable domain, its missing parts supplied by reference TRBV19 and TRBJ1-2, is DGGITQSPKYLFRKEGQNVTLSCEQNLNHDAMYWYRQDPGQGLRLIYYSQIVNDFQKGDIAEGYSVSREKKESFPLTVTSAQKNPTAFYLCATTPGTGGYGYTFGSGTRLTVV.